This T cell receptor beta chain was found in a study of shared clonotypes between healthy human individuals. General study results and limits: Naive subsets, compared against memory subsets, generally had larger estimated richness values.

CDR3 length: 14 amino acids. V gave up 5 bases and J gave up 4 bases, with 15 bases separating them. Germline V lookup: CDR1 SGHTA, CDR2 FQGNSA. The genomic DNA of each subset was split evenly across several immunoSEQ plates. Profiling relied on immunoSEQ multiplex PCR, and the TCRdb table lists in-frame clones only, not all of them. The table lists more than 2,000,000 clones, about 92% of them singletons. Turning to this clone: Its antigen is not identified.

This rearrangement joins TRBV7-2 to TRBJ2-7; the D call may be TRBD1 or TRBD2 (5 bases each). Sequenced sample: naive CD4+ T cells sorted from blood. The sample's subset: CD45RA+ positively selected. This receptor was identified in a man younger than 35 in good health. CDR3 sequence: CASSEGTAIYEQYF. The CDR3 DNA reads TGTGCCAGCAGCGAGGGGACGGCGATTTACGAGCAGTACTTC. The full variable domain, in which reference TRBV7-2 and TRBJ2-7 provide the parts outside the CDR3, is GAGVSQSPSNKVTEKGKDVELRCDPISGHTALYWYRQSLGQGLEFLIYFQGNSAPDKSGLPSDRFSAERTGGSVSTLTIQRTQQEDSAVYLCASSEGTAIYEQYFGPGTRLTVT.